One sample yielded the 6 T cell receptor beta chains listed below, sequenced in a study of blood T cell repertoires in COVID-19. Sequencing was performed with immunoSEQ multiplex PCR; in TCRdb, only in-frame clones are kept and a portion is missing. The sample records roughly 300,000 clones, 65% to 85% being singletons. Source material: peripheral blood. Receptors were obtained from a woman aged 50 to 65 with acute or convalescent COVID-19.

V and J are TRBV19 and TRBJ1-4; D is ambiguous. The CDR3 runs to 12 residues. Trimming removed 10 bases at V and 3 bases at J, with 9 bases between. The germline V gene encodes CDR1 LNHDA and CDR2 SQIVND (reference sequence). CDR3 DNA: TGTGCCACCCGGTCTCCTAATGAAAAACTGTTTTTT. It is translated as CATRSPNEKLFF.

V gene TRBV18 combines with J gene TRBJ2-2, with D unclear. From germline, CDR1 is KGHSH and CDR2 LQKENI. Trimming removed 3 bases at V and 7 bases at J, with 15 bases between. The CDR3 consists of 15 residues. This chain's CDR3 is CASSPRESDIGELFF. DNA for the CDR3: TGTGCCAGCTCACCCCGCGAGTCAGACATCGGGGAGCTGTTTTTT.

The chain recombines TRBV24-1 with TRBJ1-4; 8 bases line up with TRBD1. With V trimmed by 4 bases and J by 5 bases, 2 bases remained unmatched. This CDR3 has 14 amino acids. CDR1 is KGHDR, CDR2 SFDVKD, per germline. The CDR3 region is CATSETGANEKLFF. The CDR3 coding sequence is TGTGCCACCAGTGAGACAGGGGCGAATGAAAAACTGTTTTTT.

V is TRBV3-1 (or the pseudogene TRBV3-2) and J is TRBJ2-2; 7 bases are a match to TRBD1. CDR3 size: 16 residues. CDR1 is LGHDT, CDR2 YNNKEL, per germline (reference sequence). The ends lost 1 base at V and 3 bases at J; junction bases unmatched: 5. The CDR3 spells CASSQARGRDTGELFF. For the CDR3, the DNA is TGTGCCAGCAGCCAAGCTAGGGGGCGGGACACCGGGGAGCTGTTTTTT.

This chain connects TRBV9 to TRBJ2-1; weak D call: TRBD1 (5 bases). Trimming left V 2 bases short and J 6 bases short, with 12 bases between. The CDR3 has 14 amino acids. Germline V CDR1 and CDR2: SGDLS, YYNGEE. The CDR3, as DNA: TGTGCCAGCAGCGTCCAATCAGGGTCCAATGAGCAGTTCTTC. It is translated as CASSVQSGSNEQFF.

The chain links TRBV3-1 (or the pseudogene TRBV3-2) to TRBJ2-3, with TRBD2 matching 7 bases. Germline V gives CDR1 LGHDT, CDR2 YNNKEL (reference sequence). The CDR3 contains 15 residues. V lost 1 base and J lost 5; bases outside the gene matches: 6. CDR3 protein: CASSQGAWGGDTQYF. CDR3 nucleotide sequence: TGTGCCAGCAGCCAAGGTGCGTGGGGGGGAGATACGCAGTATTTT.